A single sample gave rise to the 24 T cell receptor beta chains below, sequenced in a study of neurological immune-mediated disorders. Each CDR3 protein is one row after TCRdb ran MiXCR on the 5' RACE reads. The sample yields about 66,000 distinct CDR3 sequences, nearly 3.5% seen once. Sequenced: PBMCs. All receptors come from a man in his forties with multiple sclerosis.

This clonotype was picked up many times. The chain employs TRBV9 and TRBJ2-1; tentative D call: TRBD2 (5 bases). Germline V CDR1 and CDR2: SGDLS, YYNGEE. V shed 3 bases and J shed 0 bases, with 13 bases lying between them. The CDR3 is made up of 16 amino acids. The CDR3, as DNA: TGTGCCAGCAGCGGAGGGTACCCGAGCTCCTACAATGAGCAGTTCTTC. It is translated as CASSGGYPSSYNEQFF.

At least ten counts were recorded for this clonotype. This chain connects TRBV10-3 to TRBJ1-1, with 10 nucleotides matching TRBD1. CDR3 length: 14 amino acids. Trimming at V came to 5 bases and at J to 5 bases, leaving 5 bases not matched to a gene. Germline CDR1 ENHRY, CDR2 SYGVKD. DNA of the CDR3: TGTGCCATCAGTTCTGACAGGGGGCGAACTGAAGCTTTCTTT. Encoded protein: CAISSDRGRTEAFF.

This clonotype was seen ten or more times. The chain is built from TRBV12-3 or TRBV12-4 and TRBJ1-1; D not certain. The CDR3 loop spans 11 amino acids. V was cut by 7 bases and J by 8 bases, with 11 bases left in between. The CDR3 DNA reads TGTGCCAGCACCGGCAGACAAGAAGCTTTCTTT. It translates to CASTGRQEAFF.

This clonotype was seen repeatedly, ten times or more. The CDR3 sequence: CASSLTQGGGKTQYF. DNA for the CDR3: TGCGCCAGCAGCTTAACCCAGGGTGGAGGGAAGACCCAGTACTTC. The chain is built from TRBV5-1 and TRBJ2-5; maybe TRBD2 (6 bases). The CDR3 contains 15 residues. Germline V lookup: CDR1 SGHRS, CDR2 YFSETQ. The V and J ends lost 2 bases and 6 bases respectively, with 17 bases between them.

This clonotype has ten or more counts. The chain employs TRBV6-5 and TRBJ1-1; tentatively, D is TRBD1 (6 bases). This CDR3 is built from 15 residues. V was trimmed by 6 bases and J by 3 bases, leaving 17 bases between them. Germline CDR1 MNHEY, CDR2 SVGAGI. The DNA of the CDR3 is TGTGCCAGCAGCCGAACTCCAGGGGCGGACACTGAAGCTTTCTTT. It is translated as CASSRTPGADTEAFF.

This clonotype was seen repeatedly, ten times or more. V and J are TRBV25-1 and TRBJ1-1, with D unclear. V lost 3 bases and J 0 bases, leaving 11 bases between the germline ends. This CDR3 has 15 amino acids. The germline gives CDR1 MGHDK, CDR2 SYGVNS. The DNA of the CDR3 is TGTGCCAGCAGTGAGCCCGCGGCCCTGAACACTGAAGCTTTCTTT. Encoded protein: CASSEPAALNTEAFF.

This clonotype was seen a few times. The chain carries TRBV5-1 and TRBJ1-3; no firm D call. The length of the CDR3 is 14 residues. Trimming shortened V by 5 bases and J by 1 base, and 10 bases separated the two germline ends. Germline lookup yields CDR1 SGHRS and CDR2 YFSETQ. The CDR3 spells CASRAGMSGNTIYF. The DNA of the CDR3 is TGCGCCAGCAGAGCGGGGATGTCTGGAAACACCATATATTTT.

This sequence joins TRBV7-2 and TRBJ2-3, with D possibly matching TRBD2 (5 bases). Germline CDR1 and CDR2: SGHTA and FQGNSA. V lost 5 bases and J lost 2, with 17 bases in between. The length of the CDR3 is 16 residues. The CDR3 spells CASSPTSGSYTDTQYF. The DNA for the CDR3 is TGTGCCAGCAGCCCCACGTCGGGATCGTACACAGATACGCAGTATTTT.

This clonotype was detected ten times or more. The chain combines TRBV20-1 with TRBJ2-4; TRBD1 is a possible D gene (6 bases). This CDR3 has 17 residues. Germline CDR1 reads DFQATT; CDR2 reads SNEGSKA (reference sequence). V lost 5 bases to trimming and J lost 0 bases, with 20 bases between them. DNA for the CDR3: TGCAGTGCTCCGCTACCGACAGGCTTACTAGCCAAAAACATTCAGTACTTC. Protein sequence: CSAPLPTGLLAKNIQYF.

This clonotype was counted many times. The chain links TRBV27 to TRBJ2-7, with TRBD1 identical over 7 bases. In germline, CDR1 is MNHEY, CDR2 SMNVEV (reference sequence). The CDR3 spans 14 residues. The ends lost 2 bases at V and 7 bases at J; junction bases unmatched: 8. CDR3 sequence (DNA): TGTGCCAGCAGTTTAAACGCAGGGGGTAGGGAGCAGTACTTC. Amino acids: CASSLNAGGREQYF.

This clonotype has ten or more counts. J is TRBJ2-5 and V is TRBV30, with TRBD1 matching over 7 bases. Trimming removed 2 bases from V and 5 bases from J; junction bases left unmatched: 8. This CDR3 has 14 residues. Germline values: CDR1 GTSNPN, CDR2 SVGIG (reference sequence). The CDR3 coding sequence is TGTGCCTGGAGTCCGACAGGGTGGTTGGAGACCCAGTACTTC. Translating it yields CAWSPTGWLETQYF.

Ten or more counts support this clonotype. This sequence joins TRBV7-2 and TRBJ1-4; 10 nucleotides align to TRBD1. The CDR3 consists of 16 residues. Germline CDR1 and CDR2: SGHTA and FQGNSA. V dropped 6 bases and J dropped 8; count of bases not matched to a gene: 12. CDR3 in amino acids: CASSLLGTGDREKLFF. The DNA for the CDR3 is TGTGCCAGCAGTCTCTTAGGGACAGGGGACAGAGAAAAACTGTTTTTT.

About this clonotype: This could be a read error, since a much larger clone is one nucleotide away. The J gene is TRBJ2-3, the V gene TRBV7-6; possible D gene TRBD2, 6 bases. CDR3 size: 11 residues. CDR1 and CDR2 from the germline V gene are SGHVS and FNYEAQ. CDR3 protein: CDSGSTDTQYF. CDR3 in DNA: TGTGACAGCGGGAGCACAGATACGCAGTATTTT.

This clonotype was found many times. This rearrangement joins TRBV6-1 to TRBJ1-1; no reliable D call. V gave up 8 bases and J gave up 1 base, with 14 bases separating them. The CDR3 is made up of 14 amino acids. Germline loops: CDR1 MNHNS, CDR2 SASEGT. CDR3 bases: TGTGCCAGCCTAGCTTTCGACGGGAACACTGAAGCTTTCTTT. Encoded protein: CASLAFDGNTEAFF.

This clonotype was counted at least ten times. V is TRBV6-6 and J is TRBJ1-3; D is unresolved. Germline loops: CDR1 MNHNY, CDR2 SVGAGI (reference sequence). The CDR3 has 14 amino acids. Trimming stripped 5 bases from V and 0 bases from J, with 8 bases between. CDR3 in DNA: TGTGCCAGCAGTGAGACATACTCTGGAAACACCATATATTTT. Translation: CASSETYSGNTIYF.

About this clonotype itself: This could be a read error, since a much larger clone is one nucleotide away. V usage is TRBV7-2 and J usage is TRBJ1-2; D remains ambiguous. V was trimmed by 6 bases and J by 4 bases, leaving 15 bases between them. This CDR3 has 14 residues. From germline, CDR1 is SGHTA and CDR2 FQGNSA. CDR3 region: CASSTGKLGYGYTF. The DNA for the CDR3 is TGTGCCAGCAGTACCGGAAAGCTCGGCTATGGCTACACCTTC.

Many counts were recorded for this clonotype. The rearrangement links TRBV5-1 to TRBJ2-7; 8 bases agree with TRBD1. The V gene end was trimmed by 4 bases and the J gene end by 3 bases; junction bases not matched to a gene: 9. CDR3 size: 15 residues. The germline V gene encodes CDR1 SGHRS and CDR2 YFSETQ. The CDR3 sequence: CASSPGTGFIYEQYF. The CDR3, as DNA: TGCGCCAGCAGCCCCGGGACAGGATTCATCTACGAGCAGTACTTC.

This clonotype was recorded many times. The genes are TRBV29-1 and TRBJ2-1; maybe TRBD1 (5 bases). The CDR3 is made up of 10 amino acids. V gave up 8 bases and J gave up 7 bases, with 9 bases separating them. Germline values: CDR1 SQVTM, CDR2 ANQGSEA. The CDR3: CSHPGNEQFF. The CDR3, as DNA: TGCAGCCATCCAGGGAATGAGCAGTTCTTC.

This clonotype has ten or more counts. The CDR3, as DNA: TGTGCCAGCAGCGATCAGCCAGGGACCGGGGAGCTGTTTTTT. It specifies CASSDQPGTGELFF. The V call is TRBV11-3, the J call TRBJ2-2; possibly TRBD1 for D (5 bases). Trimming stripped 5 bases from V and 5 bases from J, with 12 bases between. The germline gives CDR1 SGHNT, CDR2 YENEEA. The CDR3 consists of 14 residues.

This clonotype has ten or more counts. This chain joins TRBV5-1 and TRBJ2-4; 8 positions agree with TRBD2. Germline lookup yields CDR1 SGHRS and CDR2 YFSETQ. V lost 4 bases, J lost 3 bases, and 9 bases stayed unmatched. The CDR3 is 16 amino acids. In DNA form, the CDR3 reads TGCGCCAGCAGCCCTACGGCGGGGGGCGTCAAAAACATTCAGTACTTC. It translates to CASSPTAGGVKNIQYF.

In its sample, this clonotype was seen many times. The chain uses TRBV7-6 and TRBJ2-3, with TRBD2 identical over 8 bases. The germline CDR1 and CDR2 sequences are SGHVS and FNYEAQ. The CDR3 runs 15 residues. Unmatched junction bases numbered 9, after V lost 5 bases and J lost 5 bases. CDR3 sequence (DNA): TGTGCCAGCAGCCTAGGGACTAGTCAAGGAGATACGCAGTATTTT. Residues: CASSLGTSQGDTQYF.

The chain recombines TRBV5-1 with TRBJ2-2; D ambiguous. Trimming left V 0 bases short and J 4 bases short, with 7 bases between. The germline V gene has CDR1 SGHRS and CDR2 YFSETQ. The CDR3 covers 14 residues. CDR3 region: CASSLGKGTGELFF. The CDR3 region has the DNA TGCGCCAGCAGCTTGGGAAAGGGCACCGGGGAGCTGTTTTTT.

This clonotype appeared many times. The CDR3 protein is CASSLEVGQPQHF. For the CDR3, the DNA is TGTGCCAGCAGCTTAGAGGTGGGTCAGCCCCAGCATTTT. The rearrangement links TRBV7-9 to TRBJ1-5, with unresolved D. CDR1 SEHNR and CDR2 FQNEAQ come from the germline V gene (reference sequence). V gave up 1 base and J gave up 6 bases, with 7 bases separating them. The CDR3 is 13 amino acids.

The chain couples TRBV30 to TRBJ2-3; D gene uncertain. Deletions cut 4 bases from V and 1 base from J, with 9 bases between. The CDR3 totals 13 residues. Germline lookup yields CDR1 GTSNPN and CDR2 SVGIG (reference sequence). Here the CDR3 reads CAWTFGGTDTQYF. The CDR3 nucleotides are TGTGCCTGGACGTTTGGGGGCACAGATACGCAGTATTTT.